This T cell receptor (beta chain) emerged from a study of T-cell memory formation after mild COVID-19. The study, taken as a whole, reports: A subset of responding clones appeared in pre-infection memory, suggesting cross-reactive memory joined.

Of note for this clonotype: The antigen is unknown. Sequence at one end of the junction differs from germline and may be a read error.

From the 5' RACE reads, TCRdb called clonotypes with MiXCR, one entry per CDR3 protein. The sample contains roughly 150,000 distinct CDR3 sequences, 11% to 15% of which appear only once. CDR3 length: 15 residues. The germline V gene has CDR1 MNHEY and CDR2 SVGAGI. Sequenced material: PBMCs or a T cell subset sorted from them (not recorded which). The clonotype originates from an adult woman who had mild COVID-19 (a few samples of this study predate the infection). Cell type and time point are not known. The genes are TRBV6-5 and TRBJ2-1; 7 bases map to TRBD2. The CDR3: CASSYSGGSPNDQFF. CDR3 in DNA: TGTGCCAGCAGTTACTCAGGCGGGAGCCCGAATGATCAGTTCTTC.